This T cell receptor beta chain comes out of a study of T cells in Graves' hyperthyroidism and ophthalmopathy. Points from the study as a whole: Most clonotypes that expanded in the thyroid above 0.001 also showed up in blood.

Germline-derived CDR1 and CDR2 are SEHNR and FQNEAQ (reference sequence). V was cut by 4 bases and J by 7 bases, with 11 bases left in between. The CDR3 is 14 residues long. RNA transcripts provided the source from which TCR beta CDR3 regions were amplified. Primed by the HTBI set, a first-round RT-PCR was run on the TCR CDR3. MiXCR, applied by TCRdb to the multiplex PCR reads, yields one record per CDR3 protein. Of 400,000 or so distinct CDR3 sequences in the sample, roughly 15% were seen once. The study included ophthalmopathy patients with Clinical Activity Score at least 3, NOSPECS grade at least 4 and duration under 3 months. Patients having uncontrolled infection, another autoimmune disease, pregnancy or lactation were not included. This clonotype was seen at least ten times. Antigen: not known.

The sample taken for sequencing was blood. This sequence was found in a woman aged 60-70 years with Graves' ophthalmopathy. This sequence joins TRBV7-9 and TRBJ2-6; the D gene could be TRBD1 or TRBD2 (5 bases each). The chain's CDR3 is CASSYHGDANVLTF. In DNA, the CDR3 is TGTGCCAGCAGCTACCACGGGGACGCCAACGTCCTGACTTTC.